This is a list of T cell receptor beta chains from one sample in a study of shared clonotypes between healthy human individuals. Data came from immunoSEQ multiplex PCR; TCRdb stores just in-frame clones and leaves some out. Altogether under 600,000 clones are present, around 80% being singletons, with the ten largest covering approximately 12%. The sample consisted of PBMCs. These TCRs come from a woman aged 35 to 49 in good health. Some clones in this sample may be carry-over from other donors' samples. Both conserved end residues are part of each CDR3. Each record gives: V gene, clone size, J gene, D gene, CDR3 protein, CDR3 DNA. D genes are given only for firm matches. Part of the rows lack a size; the others show once, few, many or a class for expanded clones.

V: TRBV11-1
size: .
J: TRBJ2-7
D: .
CDR3: CASSLEQGSEQYF
DNA: TGTGCCAGCAGCTTAGAACAGGGCAGCGAGCAGTACTTC

V: TRBV7-8
size: .
J: TRBJ2-5
D: TRBD2
CDR3: CASSLGGGLVTQYF
DNA: TGTGCCAGCAGCTTAGGAGGAGGACTAGTGACCCAGTACTTC

V: TRBV9
size: .
J: TRBJ2-2
D: TRBD1
CDR3: CASHTGTANTGELFF
DNA: TGTGCCAGCCACACCGGGACAGCGAACACCGGGGAGCTGTTTTTT

V: TRBV11-2
size: .
J: TRBJ2-1
D: .
CDR3: CASSLDKPEPGSSYNEQFF
DNA: TGTGCCAGCAGCTTAGATAAGCCAGAACCGGGGAGCTCCTACAATGAGCAGTTCTTC

V: TRBV5-1
size: .
J: TRBJ2-2
D: TRBD1
CDR3: CASSFVPPGQGIAGELFF
DNA: TGCGCCAGCAGCTTTGTACCACCGGGACAGGGGATCGCCGGGGAGCTGTTTTTT

V: TRBV11-3
size: .
J: TRBJ2-7
D: TRBD1
CDR3: CASSPTGIVYEQYF
DNA: TGTGCCAGCAGCCCGACAGGGATCGTCTACGAGCAGTACTTC

V: TRBV7-9
size: .
J: TRBJ2-7
D: .
CDR3: CASSLGSYEQYF
DNA: TGTGCCAGCAGCTTAGGGAGCTACGAGCAGTACTTC

V: TRBV28
size: .
J: TRBJ1-2
D: TRBD1
CDR3: CASSLSQGYGYTF
DNA: TGTGCCAGCAGTTTATCACAGGGGTATGGCTACACCTTC

V: TRBV28
size: .
J: TRBJ1-5
D: .
CDR3: CASSPSTGARGQPQHF
DNA: TGTGCCAGCAGTCCAAGTACAGGCGCTCGGGGTCAGCCCCAGCATTTT

V: TRBV6-4
size: once
J: TRBJ1-1
D: .
CDR3: CASKGLPIRGAFF
DNA: TGTGCCAGCAAGGGACTGCCTATCAGGGGAGCTTTCTTT

V: TRBV20-1
size: .
J: TRBJ1-2
D: .
CDR3: CSASIRYGYTF
DNA: TGCAGTGCTAGTATACGGTATGGCTACACCTTC

V: TRBV7-2
size: .
J: TRBJ1-1
D: TRBD1
CDR3: CASSLDRGPDTEAFF
DNA: TGTGCCAGCAGCCTGGACAGGGGACCGGACACTGAAGCTTTCTTT

V: TRBV15
size: .
J: TRBJ2-3
D: .
CDR3: CATSSPPGLSRGTQYF
DNA: TGTGCCACCAGCAGCCCCCCGGGCCTCAGCCGGGGTACGCAGTATTTT

V: TRBV6-4
size: .
J: TRBJ1-1
D: TRBD1
CDR3: CASSRTGNTEAFF
DNA: TGTGCCAGCAGTCGGACAGGGAACACTGAAGCTTTCTTT

V: TRBV4-2
size: once
J: TRBJ1-3
D: .
CDR3: CASSQDKGSGNTIYF
DNA: TGTGCCAGCAGCCAAGATAAGGGCTCTGGAAACACCATATATTTT